Listed below are T cell receptor beta chains from one sample, sequenced in a study of PD-L1 blockade in urothelial cancer. Profiling relied on immunoSEQ multiplex PCR, and the TCRdb table lists in-frame clones only, not all of them. The table records about 40,000 clones, about 85% of them present only once. This sample comprised PBMCs, obtained around atezolizumab (anti-PD-L1) treatment. The receptors derive from a man in his sixties or seventies with urothelial cancer. Each CDR3 is given with its conserved first and last residue. Each record gives: D gene, J gene, clone size, V gene, CDR3 protein, CDR3 DNA. D genes are given only for firm matches. Size is stated for part of the rows, as once, few or many counts, or as a class when the clone is expanded.

>-|TRBJ2-1|-|TRBV27
CASSFSLLNEQFF
TGTGCCAGCAGTTTTTCCCTCCTCAATGAGCAGTTCTTC
>TRBD1|TRBJ2-1|-|TRBV18
CASSNDRVSDNEQFF
TGTGCCAGCTCAAACGACAGGGTTAGCGACAATGAGCAGTTCTTC
>-|TRBJ1-4|few|TRBV7-9
CASSLDTATNEKLFF
TGTGCCAGCAGCTTAGATACAGCCACGAATGAAAAACTGTTTTTT
>TRBD2|TRBJ2-3|-|TRBV5-4
CASSLSSGRINTQYF
TGTGCCAGCAGCTTGTCTAGCGGGAGAATAAATACGCAGTATTTT
>-|TRBJ2-1|-|TRBV2
CAVSHDRIYNEQFF
TGTGCCGTCTCCCACGACAGGATCTACAATGAGCAGTTCTTC
>TRBD2|TRBJ2-1|-|TRBV11-2
CASSSQGLAGRDEQFF
TGTGCCAGCAGCTCTCAGGGGCTAGCGGGTCGGGATGAGCAGTTCTTC
>-|TRBJ2-7|few|TRBV6-1
CASSEAGRRGRYEQYF
TGTGCCAGCAGTGAAGCTGGGCGGAGGGGGCGGTACGAGCAGTACTTC
>TRBD1|TRBJ1-5|once|TRBV28
CASSITGGVQPQHF
TGTGCCAGCAGTATAACAGGGGGCGTTCAGCCCCAGCATTTT
>-|TRBJ2-3|once|TRBV7-3
CASSFQGGDTQYF
TGTGCCAGCAGCTTCCAGGGTGGGGATACGCAGTATTTT
>-|TRBJ1-3|few|TRBV27
CASSQRGSATIYF
TGTGCCAGCAGTCAGCGGGGGTCCGCCACCATATATTTT
>-|TRBJ1-1|-|TRBV4-1
CASSRPGTEAFF
TGCGCCAGCAGCCGTCCAGGGACTGAAGCTTTCTTT
>-|TRBJ1-1|-|TRBV5-1
CASSLYPGDEAFF
TGCGCCAGCAGCTTGTACCCGGGAGATGAAGCTTTCTTT
>TRBD2|TRBJ2-7|once|TRBV27
CASGGEWETYEQYF
TGTGCCAGCGGGGGGGAGTGGGAAACCTACGAGCAGTACTTC
>TRBD1|TRBJ1-4|-|TRBV7-2
CASSLRQGATNEKLFF
TGTGCCAGCAGCCTCAGACAGGGTGCAACTAATGAAAAACTGTTTTTT
>-|TRBJ1-4|-|TRBV25-1
CASSERRVNEKLFF
TGTGCCAGCAGTGAGCGTAGAGTTAATGAAAAACTGTTTTTT
>TRBD2|TRBJ2-1|-|TRBV2
CARTTSGNHNEQFF
TGTGCCCGTACGACTAGCGGGAACCACAATGAGCAGTTCTTC
>TRBD1|TRBJ1-5|-|TRBV18
CASSPTAQGSDQPQHF
TGTGCCAGCTCACCTACGGCACAGGGGTCAGATCAGCCCCAGCATTTT
>-|TRBJ2-1|-|TRBV7-2
CASSSGSPGSEQFF
TGTGCCAGCAGCTCGGGGTCCCCGGGGAGTGAGCAGTTCTTC
>-|TRBJ1-5|-|TRBV15
CATSSRVSQPQHF
TGTGCCACCAGCTCTCGGGTCAGTCAGCCCCAGCATTTT
>TRBD2|TRBJ2-7|few|TRBV27
CASSLSQLAAHYEQYF
TGTGCCAGCAGTTTATCACAGCTAGCGGCCCACTACGAGCAGTACTTC
>TRBD2|TRBJ2-5|-|TRBV27
CASSLLGTSGRETQYF
TGTGCCAGCAGTTTACTCGGGACTAGCGGGAGGGAGACCCAGTACTTC
>TRBD2|TRBJ2-7|-|TRBV7-8
CASSPTSGSVVWQYF
TGTGCCAGCAGCCCGACTAGCGGGTCCGTAGTCTGGCAGTACTTC
>-|TRBJ1-1|-|TRBV19
CASSPFGQNTEAFF
TGTGCCAGTAGCCCCTTCGGACAGAACACTGAAGCTTTCTTT
>TRBD1|TRBJ1-4|-|TRBV4-2
CASSQDWGQENEKLFF
TGTGCCAGCAGCCAAGATTGGGGACAGGAGAATGAAAAACTGTTTTTT
>-|TRBJ2-7|-|TRBV21-1
CASSKGPPGSYTYEQYF
TGTGCCAGCAGCAAAGGTCCTCCAGGAAGTTATACTTACGAGCAGTACTTC
>-|TRBJ1-1|-|TRBV14
CASSQEREATEAFF
TGTGCCAGCAGCCAAGAGAGGGAGGCCACTGAAGCTTTCTTT
>-|TRBJ2-2|-|TRBV19
CASSIGPGSNTGELFF
TGTGCCAGTAGTATAGGCCCCGGGAGCAACACCGGGGAGCTGTTTTTT
>TRBD1|TRBJ1-2|-|TRBV19
CASRGRGRGQYGYTF
TGTGCCAGTAGGGGTAGGGGGCGTGGACAGTATGGCTACACCTTC
>-|TRBJ1-5|-|TRBV6-6
CASSYAGQQPQHF
TGTGCCAGCAGTTACGCAGGGCAACAGCCCCAGCATTTT
>-|TRBJ1-1|-|TRBV28
CASTTVHLGTNEAFF
TGTGCCAGCACCACTGTACACCTCGGGACAAATGAAGCTTTCTTT
>TRBD2|TRBJ2-1|-|TRBV4-1
CASSPSRGGDLGDEQFF
TGCGCCAGCAGCCCCTCCCGGGGGGGGGACCTGGGAGATGAGCAGTTCTTC